The next 28 T cell receptor beta chains were all read from a single sample in a study of identical twins. TCRdb recomputed calls from the 5' RACE reads with MiXCR, one row per CDR3 protein. The repertoire holds under 250,000 distinct CDR3 sequences, with approximately 9% as singletons. The specimen was memory (CD45RO+) T cells sorted from blood. The receptors were sampled from a young woman in good health.

This clonotype was seen only a few times. The chain is built from TRBV27 and TRBJ2-1; 7 bases are a match to TRBD1. The CDR3 spans 15 residues. With 7 bases clipped from V and 1 base from J, the junction kept 7 bases outside the gene matches. In germline, CDR1 is MNHEY, CDR2 SMNVEV (reference sequence). The CDR3 bases are TGTGCCAGCATCATGACAGGGAGTTCCTACAATGAGCAGTTCTTC. Amino acid sequence: CASIMTGSSYNEQFF.

The J gene is TRBJ2-3, the V gene TRBV27; D possibly corresponds to TRBD1 (5 bases). Trimming took 6 bases from V and 10 from J, leaving 14 bases between them. The CDR3 contains 12 residues. The germline CDR1 and CDR2 sequences are MNHEY and SMNVEV (reference sequence). The CDR3 loop reads CASRSQAYAQYF. The CDR3, as DNA: TGTGCCAGCAGATCACAGGCCTATGCGCAGTATTTT.

This clonotype turned up a few times. The rearrangement joins TRBV25-1 to TRBJ1-6; no clear D. The CDR3 runs to 11 residues. V lost 5 bases to trimming and J lost 7 bases, with 3 bases between them. CDR1 is MGHDK and CDR2 is SYGVNS in the germline V gene. The CDR3 coding sequence is TGTGCCAGCAGTCAGAATTCACCCCTCCACTTT. Its protein is CASSQNSPLHF.

This chain joins TRBV11-2 and TRBJ2-3, with D unresolved. The V end lost 4 bases, the J end lost 2 bases, and 10 bases lay between the germline ends. In germline, CDR1 is SGHAT, CDR2 FQNNGV. The length of the CDR3 is 14 residues. The CDR3 nucleotides are TGTGCCAGCAGCTGGATGACCGACACAGATACGCAGTATTTT. Translated: CASSWMTDTDTQYF.

The chain joins TRBV7-6 to TRBJ2-7; 7 bases fit TRBD1. The length of the CDR3 is 15 residues. The V gene end was trimmed by 6 bases and the J gene end by 1 base; junction bases not matched to a gene: 9. Germline V CDR1 and CDR2: SGHVS, FNYEAQ. CDR3 DNA sequence: TGTGCCAGCAGTTTCCCCGCAGGGGGATCCTACGAGCAGTACTTC. This sequence encodes CASSFPAGGSYEQYF.

The genes are TRBV28 and TRBJ2-3; 14 nucleotides agree with TRBD2. The trim removed 5 bases at V and 14 bases at J, leaving 9 bases unmatched. The CDR3 covers 14 residues. Germline assignment: CDR1 MDHEN and CDR2 SYDVKM. DNA of the CDR3: TGTGCCAGCAGTAAGGGACTAGCGGGAGTAGTTCCGTATTTT. This translates into CASSKGLAGVVPYF.

This clonotype was detected only a few times. The chain links TRBV21-1 to TRBJ2-6; TRBD1 is the table's D call, not checked against the DNA. TRBV21-1 corresponds to a pseudogene. CDR3 length equals 15 residues. This chain's CDR3 is CASPIRGTGANVLTF. CDR3 coding DNA: TGTGCCAGCCCTATCCGGGGGACTGGGGCCAACGTCCTGACTTTC.

This clonotype has a count of ten or more. The gene calls are TRBV5-1 and TRBJ2-1, with 13 nucleotides matching TRBD2. V lost 3 bases and J lost 8; bases outside the gene matches: 5. The CDR3 is 15 residues long. CDR1 and CDR2 from the germline V gene are SGHRS and YFSETQ. The CDR3 coding sequence is TGCGCCAGCAGCTACGAACTAGCGGGAGGGGATGAGCAGTTCTTC. Translating it yields CASSYELAGGDEQFF.

This clonotype was observed a few times. CDR3 region: CASSSALQGNSPLHF. The CDR3 DNA follows: TGTGCCAGCAGCTCGGCACTACAGGGGAACTCACCCCTCCACTTT. The chain carries TRBV7-8 and TRBJ1-6, with 7 bases aligning to TRBD1. With V trimmed by 4 bases and J by 10 bases, 10 bases remained unmatched. CDR3 length equals 15 residues. Germline V gene sequence: CDR1 SGHVS, CDR2 FQNEAQ.

This clonotype came up a few times. The chain uses TRBV7-8 and TRBJ1-5, with 12 bases fitting TRBD1. V lost 0 bases and J lost 7; bases outside the gene matches: 10. CDR3 length: 18 amino acids. Germline CDR1 SGHVS, CDR2 FQNEAQ. The CDR3 region has the DNA TGTGCCAGCAGCTTAGCGTACTTGGGACAGGGGGCTTTACAGCCCCAGCATTTT. Its protein product is CASSLAYLGQGALQPQHF.

The chain couples TRBV20-1 to TRBJ1-4; the D is unclear. Germline loops: CDR1 DFQATT, CDR2 SNEGSKA (reference sequence). The CDR3 has 10 residues. This CDR3 reads CSAWSEKLFF. The CDR3 DNA is TGCAGCGCATGGTCTGAAAAACTGTTTTTT.

This chain connects TRBV7-9 to TRBJ2-1; 10 nucleotides match TRBD2. J lost 5 bases, V lost 5 bases, and 9 bases had no gene match. The CDR3 has 16 amino acids. From germline, CDR1 is SEHNR and CDR2 FQNEAQ (reference sequence). CDR3 region: CASSPDTSGDNNEQFF. For the CDR3, the DNA is TGTGCCAGCAGCCCGGATACTAGCGGGGATAACAATGAGCAGTTCTTC.

This clonotype showed up just a few times. V gene TRBV12-3 or TRBV12-4 combines with J gene TRBJ1-1, with TRBD1 as a possible D gene (5 bases). V was cut by 5 bases and J by 6 bases, with 25 bases left in between. The CDR3 spans 17 residues. The CDR3 loop reads CASSRLRGIGTAAEAFF. The CDR3 region has the DNA TGTGCCAGCAGTCGTCTAAGAGGGATCGGGACTGCCGCTGAAGCTTTCTTT.

This clonotype was picked up many times. V is TRBV4-1 and J is TRBJ2-2, with D perhaps TRBD1 (5 bases). The CDR3 contains 13 residues. Looked up from germline, CDR1 is MGHRA and CDR2 is YSYEKL. Trimming cost V 2 bases and J 7 bases, with 8 bases left between them. The CDR3 DNA sequence: TGCGCCAGCAGCCAAAGCGACAGCGGGGAGCTGTTTTTT. Translating gives CASSQSDSGELFF.

This clonotype appeared a few times. CDR3 loop: CASSAGTHSYEQYF. CDR3 sequence (DNA): TGTGCCAGCAGCGCGGGGACTCACTCCTACGAGCAGTACTTC. The genes are TRBV9 and TRBJ2-7, with a weak D call TRBD2 (6 bases). V was trimmed by 3 bases and J by 0 bases, leaving 10 bases between them. CDR3 length equals 14 residues. Germline loops: CDR1 SGDLS, CDR2 YYNGEE. Looking up the rest from reference TRBV9 and TRBJ2-7 gives the full variable domain: DSGVTQTPKHLITATGQRVTLRCSPRSGDLSVYWYQQSLDQGLQFLIQYYNGEERAKGNILERFSAQQFPDLHSELNLSSLELGDSALYFCASSAGTHSYEQYFGPGTRLTVT.

The chain couples TRBV20-1 to TRBJ2-2, with D perhaps given as TRBD1 or TRBD2 (6 bases each). CDR3 length: 14 amino acids. Germline V gives CDR1 DFQATT, CDR2 SNEGSKA (reference sequence). Trimming pared 6 bases from V and 6 bases from J, leaving 17 bases between. CDR3 protein: CSAMKGGLAGELFF. The CDR3 DNA reads TGCAGTGCCATGAAGGGGGGCCTCGCCGGGGAGCTGTTTTTT.

The J gene is TRBJ1-1, the V gene TRBV20-1; 7 bases agree with TRBD1. V was clipped by 0 bases and J by 4 bases; unmatched bases: 5. The CDR3 covers 14 residues. The germline V gene encodes CDR1 DFQATT and CDR2 SNEGSKA (reference sequence). The CDR3 DNA reads TGCAGTGCTAGAGATCGAGACAGGGTCACTGAAGCTTTCTTT. Its translation is CSARDRDRVTEAFF.

The chain couples TRBV6-5 to TRBJ2-7; perhaps TRBD2 as D (6 bases). V lost 0 bases, J lost 2 bases, and 8 bases lay in between. Germline V CDR1 and CDR2: MNHEY, SVGAGI. The CDR3 runs to 14 residues. The DNA of the CDR3 is TGTGCCAGCAGTTACTCGGGGGGACCCTACGAGCAGTACTTC. Amino acid sequence: CASSYSGGPYEQYF.

Only a few counts were recorded for this clonotype. The V gene is TRBV5-1, the J gene TRBJ2-7; 7 positions agree with TRBD1. V was pared by 4 bases and J by 3 bases, with 10 bases of the junction left unmatched. The CDR3 consists of 15 residues. Germline V gives CDR1 SGHRS, CDR2 YFSETQ. The CDR3 coding sequence is TGCGCCAGCAGCACTACTGGGACAGACCACTACGAGCAGTACTTC. Its protein is CASSTTGTDHYEQYF.

The chain employs TRBV6-2 or TRBV6-3 and TRBJ2-5; 16 bases match TRBD2. This CDR3 comprises 17 residues. Germline V gene sequence: CDR1 MNHEY, CDR2 SVGEGT. V lost 5 bases, J lost 5 bases, and 8 bases stayed unmatched. This CDR3 reads CASSHGTSGGAWETQYF. Here the CDR3 DNA reads TGTGCCAGCAGTCACGGGACTAGCGGGGGGGCCTGGGAGACCCAGTACTTC.

This clonotype was seen only a few times. The rearrangement uses TRBV7-2 and TRBJ2-7; possible D gene TRBD2, 5 bases. V lost 4 bases, J lost 6 bases, and 16 bases lay in between. Germline CDR1 SGHTA, CDR2 FQGNSA. This CDR3 is built from 14 residues. CDR3: CASSSLGDPLEQYF. The CDR3 DNA is TGTGCCAGCAGCTCACTAGGAGACCCCCTCGAGCAGTACTTC. Complete variable domain (other parts from reference TRBV7-2 and TRBJ2-7): GAGVSQSPSNKVTEKGKDVELRCDPISGHTALYWYRQSLGQGLEFLIYFQGNSAPDKSGLPSDRFSAERTGGSVSTLTIQRTQQEDSAVYLCASSSLGDPLEQYFGPGTRLTVT.

This clonotype was detected only a few times. The genes are TRBV6-5 and TRBJ2-7, with D perhaps TRBD1 or TRBD2 (5 bases each). Germline V gives CDR1 MNHEY, CDR2 SVGAGI. The length of the CDR3 is 15 residues. The V end lost 0 bases, the J end lost 3 bases, and 12 bases lay between the germline ends. The CDR3: CASSYSKMGRYEQYF. DNA of the CDR3: TGTGCCAGCAGTTACTCGAAGATGGGACGCTACGAGCAGTACTTC.

The gene calls are TRBV15 and TRBJ2-3; weak D call: TRBD2 (5 bases). In germline, CDR1 is LNHNV, CDR2 YYDKDF (reference sequence). V was cut by 6 bases and J by 2 bases, with 12 bases left in between. The CDR3 is made up of 14 amino acids. The CDR3 here is CATRERTSTDTQYF. CDR3 nucleotide sequence: TGTGCCACCAGGGAGCGGACCTCCACAGATACGCAGTATTTT.

This clonotype was seen at least ten times. V usage is TRBV6-2 or TRBV6-3 and J usage is TRBJ1-2; no clear D gene. The CDR3 loop spans 16 amino acids. V dropped 4 bases and J dropped 4 bases, with 19 bases sitting between them. Germline assignment: CDR1 MNHEY and CDR2 SVGEGT. CDR3 DNA sequence: TGTGCCAGCAGTTCACCTCCACCGATTAAGGCCTATGGCTACACCTTC. Protein sequence: CASSSPPPIKAYGYTF.

V usage is TRBV5-8 and J usage is TRBJ2-1, with 11 bases fitting TRBD2. Germline-derived CDR1 and CDR2 are SGHTS and YDEGEE. The CDR3 length is 17 residues. With V trimmed by 0 bases and J by 2 bases, 4 bases remained unmatched. The CDR3 is CASSLELAGGPYNEQFF. CDR3 nucleotides: TGTGCCAGCAGCTTGGAATTAGCGGGAGGGCCCTACAATGAGCAGTTCTTC.

V is TRBV9 and J is TRBJ2-3; D is uncertain. In germline, CDR1 is SGDLS, CDR2 YYNGEE. This CDR3 is built from 14 residues. Deletions cut 5 bases from V and 6 bases from J, with 16 bases between. For the CDR3, the DNA is TGTGCCAGCAGTGCCCATGAAACTTCGGATACGCAGTATTTT. Amino acid sequence: CASSAHETSDTQYF.

This clonotype occurred a few times. CDR3 bases: TGTGCCAGCAGCCCAAGCGGGGGGGCGATGGATACGCAGTATTTT. It translates to CASSPSGGAMDTQYF. This chain links TRBV5-5 with TRBJ2-3; 10 bases agree with TRBD2. The CDR3 extends over 15 amino acids. Germline lookup yields CDR1 SGHKS and CDR2 YYEKEE (reference sequence). The ends lost 4 bases at V and 6 bases at J; junction bases unmatched: 8. Looking up the rest from reference TRBV5-5 and TRBJ2-3 gives the full variable domain: DAGVTQSPTHLIKTRGQQVTLRCSPISGHKSVSWYQQVLGQGPQFIFQYYEKEERGRGNFPDRFSARQFPNYSSELNVNALLLGDSALYLCASSPSGGAMDTQYFGPGTRLTVL.

The rearrangement links TRBV5-1 to TRBJ2-7; tentative D call: TRBD2 (5 bases). The CDR3 spans 15 residues. Germline assignment: CDR1 SGHRS and CDR2 YFSETQ. V was pared by 0 bases and J by 7 bases, with 17 bases between. CDR3 sequence: CASSLGAVEAVEQYF. In nucleotides, the CDR3 is TGCGCCAGCAGCTTGGGGGCCGTGGAGGCGGTGGAGCAGTACTTC.